This T cell receptor beta chain was retrieved from a study of identical twins. Healthy Caucasians alone served as donors. Note on this clonotype: Its matching antigen is unknown.

General observations from the study: Sequences that were out-of-frame, alpha and twin-shared displayed an excess of low generation probability. Cord blood beta clonotypes that were abundant carried fewer insertions, and memory repertoires showed no such trend.

A universal primer site was created by template switching, with the cDNA bearing unique molecular identifiers. TCRdb re-derived calls from the 5' RACE reads in MiXCR, one entry per CDR3 protein. The data show some 270,000 distinct CDR3 sequences, approximately 8.3% seen once. The data were also submitted as part of a second study, on yellow fever vaccine responses in identical twins.

Sequencing was carried out using CD8+ T cells sorted from blood. The clonotype was recovered from a woman between 18 and 30 years old in good health.

CDR3 sequence (DNA): TGTGCCAGCAGCTTGGAGGACCACGGGGTGACGTCTGGGGACACCATATATTTT. Protein: CASSLEDHGVTSGDTIYF. This sequence joins TRBV5-6 and TRBJ1-3, with D hard to call. V lost 0 bases to trimming and J lost 8 bases, with 24 bases between them. CDR1 and CDR2 from the germline V gene are SGHDT and YYEEEE. This CDR3 is 18 amino acids long.